The rows below give T cell receptor beta chains drawn from one sample of a study. TCRdb recomputed calls from the RT-PCR reads with MiXCR, one row per CDR3 protein. The profile covers more than 600,000 distinct CDR3 sequences, with 13% to 15% appearing a single time and 3% to 4.5% taken by the ten largest. The specimen was memory CD4+ T cells from blood. Receptors originate from a female donor in good health, serving as a healthy control. The CDR3 runs from the conserved cysteine through the conserved F or W. The order of the fields is J gene, V gene, D gene, clone size, CDR3 protein, CDR3 DNA. The D gene is left open where the match is weak. Expanded clones are given a class, and other clones once, few, many or no size at all.

j_call: TRBJ2-3
v_call: TRBV10-3
d_call: -
clone_size: many
cdr3_aa: CAISRTASTDTQYF
cdr3_nt: TGTGCCATCAGTCGGACAGCTAGCACAGATACGCAGTATTTT

j_call: TRBJ2-3
v_call: TRBV9
d_call: -
clone_size: many
cdr3_aa: CASSVEGAIGTDTQYF
cdr3_nt: TGTGCCAGCAGCGTAGAAGGAGCTATCGGCACAGATACGCAGTATTTT

j_call: TRBJ1-2
v_call: TRBV12-3/TRBV12-4
d_call: TRBD1
clone_size: -
cdr3_aa: CASSLGPRGLGGYTF
cdr3_nt: TGTGCCAGCAGTTTAGGGCCCAGGGGGCTAGGTGGCTACACCTTC

j_call: TRBJ2-3
v_call: TRBV5-1
d_call: -
clone_size: few
cdr3_aa: CASSLQGPPDTQYF
cdr3_nt: TGCGCCAGCAGCTTGCAAGGGCCCCCAGATACGCAGTATTTT

j_call: TRBJ2-3
v_call: TRBV10-3
d_call: -
clone_size: many
cdr3_aa: CAISDSRGTDTQYF
cdr3_nt: TGTGCCATCAGTGACTCCCGGGGCACAGATACGCAGTATTTT

j_call: TRBJ1-2
v_call: TRBV3-1
d_call: -
clone_size: few
cdr3_aa: CASSHQYGYTF
cdr3_nt: TGTGCCAGCAGCCACCAATATGGCTACACCTTC

j_call: TRBJ1-2
v_call: TRBV28
d_call: -
clone_size: -
cdr3_aa: CASTPGGPNYGYTF
cdr3_nt: TGTGCCAGCACCCCCGGTGGGCCTAACTATGGCTACACCTTC

j_call: TRBJ1-2
v_call: TRBV5-1
d_call: -
clone_size: few
cdr3_aa: CASTREGANYGYTF
cdr3_nt: TGCGCCAGCACGAGGGAGGGGGCTAACTATGGCTACACCTTC

j_call: TRBJ2-5
v_call: TRBV28
d_call: TRBD1
clone_size: -
cdr3_aa: CASRGQGVGETQYF
cdr3_nt: TGTGCCAGCAGGGGACAGGGCGTCGGGGAGACCCAGTACTTC

j_call: TRBJ1-5
v_call: TRBV29-1
d_call: TRBD1
clone_size: few
cdr3_aa: CSSRTGDNQPQHF
cdr3_nt: TGCAGCTCGCGGACAGGGGACAATCAGCCCCAGCATTTT

j_call: TRBJ2-2
v_call: TRBV18
d_call: -
clone_size: many
cdr3_aa: CASSPPAGAGELFF
cdr3_nt: TGTGCCAGCTCACCACCAGCAGGTGCCGGGGAGCTGTTTTTT

j_call: TRBJ1-1
v_call: TRBV20-1
d_call: -
clone_size: few
cdr3_aa: CSAREEVVDTEAFF
cdr3_nt: TGCAGTGCTAGAGAGGAGGTCGTGGACACTGAAGCTTTCTTT

j_call: TRBJ2-1
v_call: TRBV7-2
d_call: TRBD2
clone_size: many
cdr3_aa: CASSDYGLAGYNEQFF
cdr3_nt: TGTGCCAGCAGCGACTACGGTCTAGCGGGCTACAATGAGCAGTTCTTC

j_call: TRBJ1-5
v_call: TRBV20-1
d_call: -
clone_size: -
cdr3_aa: CSARARDLHQPQHF
cdr3_nt: TGCAGTGCTAGAGCCAGGGATTTGCATCAGCCCCAGCATTTT